These 28 T cell receptor beta chains share one sample of origin, sequenced in a study of patients and donors after allogeneic stem cell transplantation (dated by TCRdb to the early 2020s). Preparation of the library involved RT-PCR. Instrument on record: NextSeq 550. TCRdb's own reprocessing of the public reads used fastp at Q25 and MiXCR and kept productive beta chains. Entries that share a CDR3 protein sequence are merged under the most common genes and DNA. The sample includes roughly 180,000 distinct CDR3 sequences, with around two fifths observed a single time. The ten largest make up about 35% of the sample. What was sequenced was blood, either unsorted or a sorted T cell fraction (not recorded which). Receptors originate from a human donor who was either an allogeneic HSCT recipient or a stem cell or donor lymphocyte infusion donor (not recorded which). It is not recorded whose cells these are; they may come from a transplant donor.

The chain couples TRBV12-3 or TRBV12-4 to TRBJ2-1; TRBD1 or TRBD2 may be the D gene (5 bases each). V lost 4 bases and J 6 bases, leaving 16 bases between the germline ends. CDR3 length: 15 amino acids. CDR3 coding DNA: TGTGCCAGCAGTTCCCGTCCCGGGACGGGCAATGAGCAGTTCTTC. Protein: CASSSRPGTGNEQFF.

The chain links TRBV5-1 to TRBJ1-1; D ambiguous. Germline-derived CDR1 and CDR2 are SGHRS and YFSETQ. This CDR3 is built from 15 residues. With 1 base removed from V and 1 base from J, the gap between germline ends came to 11 bases. CDR3 residues: CASSLRPRQNTEAFF. The CDR3 nucleotides read TGCGCCAGCAGCTTGCGACCGAGACAGAACACTGAAGCTTTCTTT.

This clonotype showed up just a few times. V gene TRBV7-6 combines with J gene TRBJ2-5; no clear D. CDR1 and CDR2 (germline): SGHVS, FNYEAQ. This CDR3 comprises 12 residues. Trimming pared 5 bases from V and 3 bases from J, leaving 7 bases between. CDR3: CASSLRKETQYF. The CDR3 DNA follows: TGTGCCAGCAGCCTAAGGAAAGAGACCCAGTACTTC.

V and J are TRBV7-9 and TRBJ1-3, with a weak D call TRBD1 (5 bases). The CDR3 spans 15 residues. CDR1 and CDR2 (germline): SEHNR, FQNEAQ (reference sequence). Trimming removed 9 bases at V and 0 bases at J, with 15 bases between. In DNA, the CDR3 is TGTGCCAGTCCGGGGGACGTGAACTCTGGAAACACCATATATTTT. Protein sequence: CASPGDVNSGNTIYF.

This clonotype occurred many times. V usage is TRBV7-8 and J usage is TRBJ1-2; D gene unclear. Trimming took 4 bases from V and 8 from J, leaving 17 bases between them. Germline assignment: CDR1 SGHVS and CDR2 FQNEAQ. The CDR3 is 14 residues long. CDR3 region: CASSSDPAFEGYTF. CDR3 sequence (DNA): TGTGCCAGCAGCTCTGACCCGGCTTTTGAAGGCTACACCTTC.

The chain carries TRBV29-1 and TRBJ1-3, with D unresolved. V was pared by 5 bases and J by 0 bases, with 8 bases between. The CDR3 extends over 13 amino acids. Germline CDR1 SQVTM, CDR2 ANQGSEA. The DNA for the CDR3 is TGCAGCGTTCGTCCGAGCTCTGGAAACACCATATATTTT. It yields the protein CSVRPSSGNTIYF.

This clonotype was seen a few times. The chain joins TRBV20-1 to TRBJ1-1; the match to TRBD1 covers 11 bases. This CDR3 region has 11 residues. Germline V gives CDR1 DFQATT, CDR2 SNEGSKA (reference sequence). The CDR3 here is CKGQGDTEAFF. CDR3 nucleotide sequence: TGCAAGGGACAGGGGGACACTGAAGCTTTCTTT.

V usage is TRBV6-5 and J usage is TRBJ1-4; 8 bases match TRBD1. The CDR3 covers 17 residues. CDR1 and CDR2 from the germline V gene are MNHEY and SVGAGI. V lost 2 bases to trimming and J lost 6 bases; unmatched junction nucleotides: 11. The DNA of the CDR3 is TGTGCCAGCAGTTACACCGCCCGGACAGGGAGGGATGAAAAACTGTTTTTT. Protein sequence: CASSYTARTGRDEKLFF.

CDR3: CASTVTGTAGSPLHF. The CDR3 DNA is TGTGCCAGCACCGTCACCGGGACCGCCGGGTCACCCCTCCACTTT. This sequence joins TRBV6-6 and TRBJ1-6; TRBD1 is a possible D gene (5 bases). CDR1 and CDR2 (germline): MNHNY, SVGAGI (reference sequence). This CDR3 contains 15 residues. Deletions cut 7 bases from V and 10 bases from J, with 20 bases between.

This clonotype occurred a few times. The chain has TRBV18 and TRBJ1-2; 7 nucleotides match TRBD1. CDR1 and CDR2 from the germline V gene are KGHSH and LQKENI. The CDR3 totals 15 residues. Unmatched junction bases numbered 9, after V lost 2 bases and J lost 6 bases. CDR3 residues: CASSPEAAGGDGYTF. CDR3 DNA sequence: TGTGCCAGCTCACCAGAGGCAGCAGGGGGTGATGGCTACACCTTC.

The chain recombines TRBV4-3 with TRBJ2-7; the D call may be TRBD1 or TRBD2 (5 bases each). Per germline, CDR1 LGHNA and CDR2 YSLEER. The length of the CDR3 is 14 residues. The germline V and J ends were trimmed by 1 base and 2 bases, with 9 bases remaining between them. CDR3 coding DNA: TGCGCCAGCAGCCAAGGGGACGGTACCTACGAGCAGTACTTC. Protein sequence: CASSQGDGTYEQYF.

The V gene is TRBV9, the J gene TRBJ2-7; 7 nucleotides match TRBD1. The CDR3 loop spans 16 amino acids. J gave up 0 bases and V 4 bases, and 10 bases lay outside the gene matches. Per the germline V gene, CDR1 is SGDLS and CDR2 is YYNGEE. Written as DNA, the CDR3 is TGTGCCAGCAGCTTAACCGGGACAGTTAGCTCCTACGAGCAGTACTTC. Protein sequence: CASSLTGTVSSYEQYF. Filled out from reference TRBV9 and TRBJ2-7, the complete variable domain reads DSGVTQTPKHLITATGQRVTLRCSPRSGDLSVYWYQQSLDQGLQFLIQYYNGEERAKGNILERFSAQQFPDLHSELNLSSLELGDSALYFCASSLTGTVSSYEQYFGPGTRLTVT.

This sequence joins TRBV12-3 or TRBV12-4 and TRBJ2-1, with 12 bases that match TRBD2. This CDR3 comprises 15 residues. J was trimmed by 6 bases and V by 6 bases; bases with no gene match: 6. CDR3 bases: TGTGCCAGCAGAGCCTCTAGCGGGAGGGCCAATGAGCAGTTCTTC. It yields the protein CASRASSGRANEQFF.

The V and J genes are TRBV7-2 and TRBJ2-3, with TRBD2 matching 9 bases. The CDR3 runs 18 residues. The trim removed 2 bases at V and 2 bases at J, leaving 11 bases unmatched. CDR1 and CDR2 from the germline V gene are SGHTA and FQGNSA. Here the CDR3 DNA reads TGTGCCAGCAGCTTACAACCAGCGGGAGGTTCGCCCACAGATACGCAGTATTTT. This translates into CASSLQPAGGSPTDTQYF.

The chain employs TRBV7-6 and TRBJ2-1, with TRBD1 as a possible D gene (5 bases). CDR1 and CDR2 (germline): SGHVS, FNYEAQ. Trimming cost V 2 bases and J 0 bases, with 14 bases left between them. This CDR3 is built from 17 residues. Here the CDR3 DNA reads TGTGCCAGCAGCTTACTCCCTCAGGGAAGCTCCTACAATGAGCAGTTCTTC. Translated, it gives CASSLLPQGSSYNEQFF.

This clonotype came up a few times. This rearrangement joins TRBV7-3 to TRBJ1-1; 7 nucleotides match TRBD1. The CDR3 runs 16 residues. Unmatched junction bases numbered 7, after V lost 2 bases and J lost 1 base. Germline values: CDR1 SGHTA, CDR2 FQGTGA. CDR3 protein: CASSLGDRAKNTEAFF. The CDR3 DNA reads as TGTGCCAGCAGCTTAGGTGACAGGGCTAAGAACACTGAAGCTTTCTTT.

The table lists this clonotype with a count of one. The rearrangement uses TRBV30 and TRBJ1-5; 7 bases agree with TRBD1. The CDR3 runs to 13 residues. Germline trimming cut 0 bases from V and 7 bases from J; bases unmatched to any gene: 3. The germline V gene encodes CDR1 GTSNPN and CDR2 SVGIG (reference sequence). CDR3 DNA sequence: TGTGCCTGGAGTGTACAGGGGAAACAGCCCCAGCATTTT. The encoded protein is CAWSVQGKQPQHF.

V is TRBV5-6 and J is TRBJ2-7; 8 positions agree with TRBD2. Germline V gives CDR1 SGHDT, CDR2 YYEEEE. The CDR3 extends over 16 amino acids. Germline trimming cut 4 bases from V and 0 bases from J; bases unmatched to any gene: 9. The CDR3 coding sequence is TGTGCCAGCAGCCCAATGATGCGGGAGGTCTCCTACGAGCAGTACTTC. The encoded protein is CASSPMMREVSYEQYF.

The V call is TRBV20-1, the J call TRBJ2-7, with 14 bases aligning to TRBD2. The CDR3 is 18 residues long. Germline CDR1 is DFQATT and CDR2 is SNEGSKA (reference sequence). V shed 1 base, J shed 7 bases, and the junction held 15 bases outside the gene matches. CDR3 nucleotide sequence: TGCAGTGCTAGAGCCCCCGGGACTAGCGGGAGTTTTCCGCGGGAGCAGTACTTC. This translates into CSARAPGTSGSFPREQYF.

This clonotype was detected only a few times. This chain links TRBV2 with TRBJ1-3; D is unclear. CDR1 and CDR2 (germline): SNHLY, FYNNEI. The CDR3 is made up of 16 amino acids. The V end was cut by 7 bases, the J end by 0 bases, with 16 bases between. CDR3 sequence reads: CASTLKGASSGNTIYF. The CDR3, as DNA: TGTGCCAGCACCCTCAAGGGCGCAAGCTCTGGAAACACCATATATTTT.

This clonotype was picked up a small number of times. V and J are TRBV7-2 and TRBJ2-3, with 7 bases lining up with TRBD2. This CDR3 has 16 amino acids. CDR1 and CDR2 (germline): SGHTA, FQGNSA. Trimming removed 5 bases from V and 2 bases from J; junction bases left unmatched: 10. The chain's CDR3 is CASSPREGGLTDTQYF. Written as DNA, the CDR3 is TGTGCCAGCAGCCCTAGGGAGGGAGGGCTCACAGATACGCAGTATTTT.

This clonotype was counted a few times. This sequence joins TRBV7-9 and TRBJ2-3; TRBD1 or TRBD2 may be the D gene (6 bases each). The CDR3 contains 16 residues. Germline CDR1 is SEHNR and CDR2 is FQNEAQ (reference sequence). V lost 2 bases and J lost 2, with 14 bases in between. The CDR3 region is CASSLYEGGVTDTQYF. For the CDR3, the DNA is TGTGCCAGCAGCTTATACGAGGGGGGTGTCACAGATACGCAGTATTTT.

This clonotype was counted between two and nine times. This chain links TRBV27 with TRBJ1-5; unclear D gene. V was pared by 3 bases and J by 6 bases, with 12 bases between. Germline-derived CDR1 and CDR2 are MNHEY and SMNVEV (reference sequence). The CDR3 has 14 amino acids. The CDR3: CASSLGGFVQPQHF. CDR3 nucleotide sequence: TGTGCCAGCAGTTTGGGAGGGTTCGTTCAGCCCCAGCATTTT.

V is TRBV7-8 and J is TRBJ1-1, with a weak D call TRBD1 (6 bases). Looked up from germline, CDR1 is SGHVS and CDR2 is FQNEAQ. V was shortened by 5 bases and J by 4 bases, with 20 bases between the two germline ends. The CDR3 length is 16 residues. CDR3 DNA: TGTGCCAGCAGCCCATTATTCACAGGGTTTTTCACTGAAGCTTTCTTT. This encodes CASSPLFTGFFTEAFF.

On this clonotype: A read error may account for a junction end that differs from germline. This sequence joins TRBV7-9 and TRBJ2-3; no reliable D call. There are 13 residues in the CDR3. Per the germline V gene, CDR1 is SEHNR and CDR2 is FQNEAQ (reference sequence). This CDR3 is CASNLYSADTQYF. As DNA, the CDR3 is TGTGCCAGCAACTTATACTCGGCAGATACGCAGTATTTT.

The genes are TRBV20-1 and TRBJ1-1; D gene unclear. The CDR3 covers 12 residues. Looked up from germline, CDR1 is DFQATT and CDR2 is SNEGSKA (reference sequence). With 6 bases removed from V and 0 bases from J, the gap between germline ends came to 8 bases. This CDR3 reads CSAPDLNTEAFF. Here the CDR3 DNA reads TGCAGTGCCCCGGACCTGAACACTGAAGCTTTCTTT.

The chain couples TRBV28 to TRBJ1-1; no clear D. The CDR3 spans 13 residues. The V end lost 7 bases, the J end lost 0 bases, and 9 bases lay between the germline ends. Germline V gene lookup returns CDR1 MDHEN and CDR2 SYDVKM. In DNA form, the CDR3 reads TGTGCCAGCACCGAGCAAATGAACACTGAAGCTTTCTTT. Its translation is CASTEQMNTEAFF.

V and J are TRBV5-1 and TRBJ1-1, with 8 bases matching TRBD1. V lost 4 bases and J lost 1; bases outside the gene matches: 6. Germline CDR1 SGHRS, CDR2 YFSETQ. The CDR3 has 15 residues. The CDR3 sequence is CASSIRTGRNTEAFF. CDR3 bases: TGCGCCAGCAGCATCCGGACAGGGAGGAACACTGAAGCTTTCTTT.